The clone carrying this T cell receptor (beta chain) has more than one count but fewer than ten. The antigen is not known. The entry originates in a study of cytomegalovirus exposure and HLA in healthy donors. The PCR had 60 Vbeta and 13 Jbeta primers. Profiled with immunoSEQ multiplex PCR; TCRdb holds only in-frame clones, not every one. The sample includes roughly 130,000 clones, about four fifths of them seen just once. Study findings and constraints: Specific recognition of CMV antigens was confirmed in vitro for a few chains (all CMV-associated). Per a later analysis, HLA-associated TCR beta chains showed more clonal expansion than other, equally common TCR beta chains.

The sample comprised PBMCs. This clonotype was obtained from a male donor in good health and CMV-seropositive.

CDR3 in amino acids: CASSLPDRDTEAFF. The DNA of the CDR3 is TGTGCCAGCAGCTTACCGGATCGGGACACTGAAGCTTTCTTT. The V and J genes are TRBV7-9 and TRBJ1-1; D unclear. The germline V gene encodes CDR1 SEHNR and CDR2 FQNEAQ (reference sequence). This CDR3 has 14 amino acids. Trimming took off 2 bases at V and 3 bases at J, with 10 bases between the two ends.